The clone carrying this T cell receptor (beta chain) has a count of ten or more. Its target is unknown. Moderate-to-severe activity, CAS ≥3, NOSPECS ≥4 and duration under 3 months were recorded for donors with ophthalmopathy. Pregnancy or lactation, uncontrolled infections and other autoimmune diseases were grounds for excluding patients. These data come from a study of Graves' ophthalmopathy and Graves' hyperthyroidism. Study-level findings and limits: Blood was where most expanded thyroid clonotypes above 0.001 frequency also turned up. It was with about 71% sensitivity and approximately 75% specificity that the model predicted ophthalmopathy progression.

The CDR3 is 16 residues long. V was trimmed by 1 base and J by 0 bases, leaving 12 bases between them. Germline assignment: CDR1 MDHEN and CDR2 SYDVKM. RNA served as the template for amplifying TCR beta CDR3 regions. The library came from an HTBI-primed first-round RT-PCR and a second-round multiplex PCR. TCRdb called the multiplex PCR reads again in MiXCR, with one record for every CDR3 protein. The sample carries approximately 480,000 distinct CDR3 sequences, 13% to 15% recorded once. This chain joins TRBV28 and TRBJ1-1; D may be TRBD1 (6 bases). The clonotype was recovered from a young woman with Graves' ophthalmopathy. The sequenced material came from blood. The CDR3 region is CASSLSRDTLNTEAFF. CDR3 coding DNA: TGTGCCAGCAGTTTATCCAGGGACACGTTGAACACTGAAGCTTTCTTT.